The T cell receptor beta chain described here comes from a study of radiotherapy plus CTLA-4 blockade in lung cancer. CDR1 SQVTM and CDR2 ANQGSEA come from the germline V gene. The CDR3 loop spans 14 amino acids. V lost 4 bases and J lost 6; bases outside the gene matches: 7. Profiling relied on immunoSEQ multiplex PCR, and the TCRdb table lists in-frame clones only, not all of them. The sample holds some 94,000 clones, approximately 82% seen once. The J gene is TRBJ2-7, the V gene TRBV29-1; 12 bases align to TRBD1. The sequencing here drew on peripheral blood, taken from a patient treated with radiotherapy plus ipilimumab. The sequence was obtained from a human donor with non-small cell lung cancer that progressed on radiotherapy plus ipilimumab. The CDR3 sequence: CSVGGGDRGLEQYF. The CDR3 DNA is TGCAGCGTTGGGGGAGGGGACAGGGGGCTCGAGCAGTACTTC.